This T cell receptor (beta chain) was captured in a study of blood T cells in healthy people across ages. General study results and limits: Age showed a roughly linear inverse relationship with TCR beta diversity per million T cells.

Germline CDR1 MNHNS, CDR2 SASEGT. The CDR3 spans 13 residues. Comment on this clonotype: Its matching antigen is unknown.

Primed by a sample-barcoded 5' primer and a J-beta primer mix, a second PCR proceeded for about 7 to 11 cycles. TCRdb fed the 5' RACE reads into MiXCR, producing one record per CDR3 protein. The table lists 780,000 or so distinct CDR3 sequences, about 61% of them singletons. This chain uses TRBV6-1 with TRBJ2-5; tentatively, D is TRBD1 or TRBD2 (6 bases each). The tail of the sequence fits TRBJ2-7 better, so the J call may be wrong. Input material: blood. This TCR was recovered from a man aged 40-50 years in good health. CDR3 sequence (DNA): TGTGCCAGCATGGGGGGCGCAGGTTACGAGCAGTACTTC. It translates to CASMGGAGYEQYF.